One T cell receptor (beta chain) is described in this entry. Its cognate antigen is unknown. CDR1 and CDR2 (germline): SGDLS, YYNGEE. V was shortened by 3 bases and J by 8 bases, with 15 bases between the two germline ends. The CDR3 is 14 residues long. Using immunoSEQ multiplex PCR, the repertoire was profiled, and TCRdb retains in-frame clones only, with some absent. The top ten hold less than 0.25% of the sample, which has hundreds of thousands of clones, around 96% seen once. The data were taken from a study of shared clonotypes between healthy human individuals. Naivety among CD8 cells was defined by CD45RO negativity and positive CCR7 selection, thereby excluding terminally differentiated effector memory CD45RA+ cells. Study results and caveats: Only blood was sampled; tissue repertoires likely differ. When compared with the clonotypes that were shared by all four sorted-subset donors, the non-shared clonotypes turned out to have lower generation probabilities.

The sequencing sample was made of naive CD8+ T cells sorted from blood. The TCR originated in a young man in good health. The chain is built from TRBV9 and TRBJ2-1; TRBD1 is a possible D gene (6 bases). The CDR3 spells CASSAAGQHHEQFF. CDR3 coding DNA: TGTGCCAGCAGCGCTGCTGGACAGCATCATGAGCAGTTCTTC.